These 5 T cell receptor beta chains were all obtained from the same sample, sequenced in a study of Ad26.COV2.S vaccination and SARS-CoV-2 variants. Treatment: 19 received Ad26.COV2.S at low or high dose, single or two shots; about 5 received placebo; per-sample allocation not given. Sampling occurred on day 63 after the first vaccine or placebo injection. Assay used: immunoSEQ multiplex PCR; TCRdb lists only in-frame clones, some missing. The repertoire consists of about 350,000 clones, with about 88% occurring once and the leading ten covering around 11%. Specimen: peripheral blood, collected in a trial of Ad26.COV2.S vaccine versus placebo. These receptors originate from a person aged 18 to 59 who received the Ad26.COV2.S COVID-19 vaccine or a placebo.

The V and J genes are TRBV19 and TRBJ1-2; 10 bases line up with TRBD1. The CDR3 spans 11 residues. CDR1 and CDR2 from the germline V gene are LNHDA and SQIVND (reference sequence). The V segment lost 4 bases and the J segment 14 bases; nucleotides outside the gene matches: 4. The CDR3 nucleotides are TGTGCCAGTAGTACGGGACAGGGGATAACCTTC. It specifies CASSTGQGITF. Complete variable domain (other parts from reference TRBV19 and TRBJ1-2): DGGITQSPKYLFRKEGQNVTLSCEQNLNHDAMYWYRQDPGQGLRLIYYSQIVNDFQKGDIAEGYSVSREKKESFPLTVTSAQKNPTAFYLCASSTGQGITFGSGTRLTVV.

The V and J genes are TRBV3-1 (or the pseudogene TRBV3-2) and TRBJ2-1; 7 positions match TRBD2. V was clipped by 3 bases and J by 4 bases; unmatched bases: 6. From germline, CDR1 is LGHDT and CDR2 YNNKEL (reference sequence). The CDR3 contains 15 residues. The CDR3 reads CASSHGRSLYNEQFF. The CDR3 DNA is TGTGCCAGCAGCCACGGGAGGAGTCTATACAATGAGCAGTTCTTC.

The V gene is TRBV27, the J gene TRBJ2-3; D possibly corresponds to TRBD2 (7 bases). This CDR3 contains 16 residues. Germline V lookup: CDR1 MNHEY, CDR2 SMNVEV (reference sequence). Between the trimmed V and J ends, which lost 6 bases and 3 bases, there was a span of 19 bases. In nucleotides, the CDR3 is TGTGCCAGCAGGGGGGCGGGGGCGGCGGTAACAGATACGCAGTATTTT. Translated, it gives CASRGAGAAVTDTQYF.

This chain uses TRBV7-9 with TRBJ2-7; D unresolved. The V gene's germline CDR1 is SEHNR and CDR2 FQNEAQ (reference sequence). V lost 3 bases and J 1 base, leaving 7 bases between the germline ends. The CDR3 is made up of 13 amino acids. The DNA for the CDR3 is TGTGCCAGCAGCTTGGACGGTTCCTACGAGCAGTACTTC. This encodes CASSLDGSYEQYF.

The V gene is TRBV9, the J gene TRBJ1-6; D might be TRBD1 (5 bases). The germline V gene encodes CDR1 SGDLS and CDR2 YYNGEE. The CDR3 consists of 16 residues. The V and J ends lost 7 bases and 9 bases respectively, with 23 bases between them. CDR3 coding DNA: TGTGCCAGCCGTGGGGGTATCCCGTCACAAGGTTCACCCCTCCACTTT. Translation: CASRGGIPSQGSPLHF.